This TCR beta chain was sequenced during a study of cytomegalovirus exposure and HLA in healthy donors. General study points: The classifier, whose performance was assessed in both the original and validation cohorts, reportedly diagnosed cytomegalovirus status with high specificity and sensitivity. By a later analysis, the bulk of CMV-associated TCR beta chains appeared HLA-restricted. There were under 200 TCR beta chains listed as cytomegalovirus-associated.

Donors showed nominal health when sampled, although they likely had unrecorded immune exposures. On this clone itself: Its specificity is not known.

The germline V gene encodes CDR1 MNHEY and CDR2 SVGAGI. V was shortened by 5 bases and J by 4 bases, with 14 bases between the two germline ends. The length of the CDR3 is 14 residues. Amplification used 60 Vbeta primers and 13 Jbeta primers. The table came from immunoSEQ multiplex PCR; TCRdb's copy has only in-frame clones and leaves some out. This repertoire includes 130,000 to 150,000 clones. The sample was PBMCs. The chain has TRBV6-5 and TRBJ1-2, with D possibly TRBD1 on 5 matching bases. The TCR was taken from a man aged 40-49 years in good health and CMV-seronegative. The CDR3 DNA follows: TGTGCCAGCAGTACCGGGGGGTCTGGCTATGGCTACACCTTC. Translated: CASSTGGSGYGYTF.